This is a list of T cell receptor beta chains from one sample in a study of blood T cell repertoires in COVID-19. Produced via immunoSEQ multiplex PCR; TCRdb's table is partial and in-frame only. The data hold roughly 200,000 clones, with 86% observed a single time. Sequences were obtained from PBMCs or T cells enriched from blood (not recorded which). All receptors come from a woman aged 40 to 50 with acute COVID-19. Both conserved end residues are part of each CDR3. Fields, in order: D gene, V gene, clone size, J gene, CDR3 DNA, CDR3 protein. D genes are given only for firm matches. Clone size is shown for a subset of rows, as once, few, many or a class of expanded clone.

D gene: -; V gene: TRBV6-5; clone size: -; J gene: TRBJ2-2; CDR3 DNA: TGTGCCAGCAGTAGCCTATTTTCCGGGGAGCTGTTTTTT; CDR3 protein: CASSSLFSGELFF
D gene: -; V gene: TRBV12-3/TRBV12-4; clone size: once; J gene: TRBJ1-2; CDR3 DNA: TGTGCCAGCAGTTTCGGGGCGGGGAGGGGCTACACCTTC; CDR3 protein: CASSFGAGRGYTF
D gene: -; V gene: TRBV7-2; clone size: -; J gene: TRBJ1-1; CDR3 DNA: TGTGCCAGCAGCTTAGTTGACAGAGGGGGCACTGAAGCTTTCTTT; CDR3 protein: CASSLVDRGGTEAFF
D gene: -; V gene: TRBV30; clone size: -; J gene: TRBJ2-2; CDR3 DNA: TGTGCCTGGAATAGGGGGTCGAACACCGGGGAGCTGTTTTTT; CDR3 protein: CAWNRGSNTGELFF
D gene: TRBD1; V gene: TRBV13; clone size: -; J gene: TRBJ1-5; CDR3 DNA: TGTGCCAGCAGCAACAGGGGGCTTGATCAGCCCCAGCATTTT; CDR3 protein: CASSNRGLDQPQHF
D gene: -; V gene: TRBV2; clone size: -; J gene: TRBJ1-2; CDR3 DNA: TGTGCCAGCAGTGAAGCCAGAATCACTAACTATGGCTACACCTTC; CDR3 protein: CASSEARITNYGYTF
D gene: TRBD1; V gene: TRBV5-1; clone size: -; J gene: TRBJ1-2; CDR3 DNA: TGCGCCAGCAGAAACCGGACAGGGGGTATTTATGGCTACACCTTC; CDR3 protein: CASRNRTGGIYGYTF
D gene: -; V gene: TRBV7-8; clone size: -; J gene: TRBJ1-2; CDR3 DNA: TGTGCCAGCAGCTCCAGCGGAGAGGGCTACACCTTC; CDR3 protein: CASSSSGEGYTF
D gene: -; V gene: TRBV7-9; clone size: -; J gene: TRBJ1-2; CDR3 DNA: TGTGCCAGCAGCTCCGTGACAACTAACTATGGCTACACCTTC; CDR3 protein: CASSSVTTNYGYTF
D gene: TRBD1; V gene: TRBV14; clone size: -; J gene: TRBJ2-7; CDR3 DNA: TGTGCCAGCAGCCCCCGGACAGGGGGCGGTTACGAGCAGTACTTC; CDR3 protein: CASSPRTGGGYEQYF
D gene: -; V gene: TRBV3-1/TRBV3-2; clone size: -; J gene: TRBJ2-3; CDR3 DNA: TGTGCCAGCAGCGAGGGACTTACAGATACGCAGTATTTT; CDR3 protein: CASSEGLTDTQYF
D gene: -; V gene: TRBV3-1/TRBV3-2; clone size: few; J gene: TRBJ2-5; CDR3 DNA: TGTGCCAGCAGCCAAGCCCAGGGCAGAGAGACCCAGTACTTC; CDR3 protein: CASSQAQGRETQYF
D gene: TRBD1; V gene: TRBV24-1; clone size: -; J gene: TRBJ2-4; CDR3 DNA: TGTGCCACCAGTGATTCCGGACAGGGGAGGTGGAACATTCAGTACTTC; CDR3 protein: CATSDSGQGRWNIQYF
D gene: TRBD1; V gene: TRBV2; clone size: -; J gene: TRBJ1-2; CDR3 DNA: TGTGCCAGCAGAACCGGGACAGGAGCTAACTATGGCTACACCTTC; CDR3 protein: CASRTGTGANYGYTF
D gene: TRBD1; V gene: TRBV4-1; clone size: -; J gene: TRBJ1-1; CDR3 DNA: TGCGCCAGCGGACAGGGGGCCCACACTGAAGCTTTCTTT; CDR3 protein: CASGQGAHTEAFF
D gene: -; V gene: TRBV2; clone size: few; J gene: TRBJ1-2; CDR3 DNA: TGTGCCAGCCGAAGCCTCAACTTAGGGGGAAACTATGGCTACACCTTC; CDR3 protein: CASRSLNLGGNYGYTF
D gene: -; V gene: TRBV7-3; clone size: -; J gene: TRBJ1-1; CDR3 DNA: TGTGCCAGCAGCCCACATCAGGGGTCTGAAGCTTTCTTT; CDR3 protein: CASSPHQGSEAFF
D gene: TRBD1; V gene: TRBV4-1; clone size: once; J gene: TRBJ2-1; CDR3 DNA: TGCGCCAGCAGCCAAGCTCCCCCGGGACAGGAGCAGTTCTTC; CDR3 protein: CASSQAPPGQEQFF